Listed here are 27 T cell receptor beta chains from one sample, sequenced in a study of Graves' ophthalmopathy and Graves' hyperthyroidism. The sequenced template was RNA, covering the TCR beta CDR3 region. HTBI primers served in a first-round RT-PCR, which a second-round multiplex PCR followed. One entry per CDR3 protein, called by TCRdb with MiXCR from the multiplex PCR reads. Of almost 750,000 distinct CDR3 sequences in the sample, around 40% were seen once. Sequencing input: peripheral blood. The source of these receptors is an adult man with Graves' ophthalmopathy.

The V gene is TRBV7-2, the J gene TRBJ2-5, with D tentatively TRBD1 or TRBD2 (5 bases each). Trimming removed 6 bases at V and 5 bases at J, with 16 bases between. The CDR3 is 14 amino acids. Germline CDR1 and CDR2: SGHTA and FQGNSA. The CDR3 spells CASSASGPPETQYF. The CDR3 DNA sequence: TGTGCCAGCAGTGCCTCGGGACCACCCGAGACCCAGTACTTC. The whole variable domain, remainder taken from reference TRBV7-2 and TRBJ2-5, is GAGVSQSPSNKVTEKGKDVELRCDPISGHTALYWYRQSLGQGLEFLIYFQGNSAPDKSGLPSDRFSAERTGGSVSTLTIQRTQQEDSAVYLCASSASGPPETQYFGPGTRLLVL.

The V call is TRBV28, the J call TRBJ1-2; 9 bases map to TRBD1. Germline V gene lookup returns CDR1 MDHEN and CDR2 SYDVKM. J was trimmed by 5 bases and V by 6 bases; bases with no gene match: 4. CDR3 length: 13 amino acids. The CDR3 is CASRGTGRYGYTF. The CDR3 nucleotides read TGTGCCAGCAGGGGGACAGGGAGGTATGGCTACACCTTC.

The genes are TRBV5-1 and TRBJ2-2; 8 bases line up with TRBD1. Germline CDR1 and CDR2: SGHRS and YFSETQ. Germline trimming cut 0 bases from V and 7 bases from J; bases unmatched to any gene: 8. This CDR3 region has 16 residues. The CDR3 spells CASSLAYVGQGGELFF. CDR3 sequence (DNA): TGCGCCAGCAGCTTGGCCTACGTAGGACAGGGCGGGGAGCTGTTTTTT.

This clonotype was found many times. The V call is TRBV7-2, the J call TRBJ2-7; TRBD1 matches at 7 bases. Germline CDR1 SGHTA, CDR2 FQGNSA. The V gene end was trimmed by 4 bases and the J gene end by 5 bases; junction bases not matched to a gene: 14. This CDR3 has 16 residues. The CDR3 DNA follows: TGTGCCAGCAGCTCCTCCCCCGGGACAGCATTCAACGAGCAGTACTTC. It translates to CASSSSPGTAFNEQYF.

The rearrangement links TRBV25-1 to TRBJ1-2; D possibly corresponds to TRBD1 (6 bases). CDR1 MGHDK and CDR2 SYGVNS come from the germline V gene. The CDR3 is 15 amino acids. The CDR3 loop is CARDQLGGQGYGYTF. The CDR3 bases are TGTGCTAGAGATCAGTTAGGGGGGCAGGGCTATGGCTACACCTTC.

The gene calls are TRBV20-1 and TRBJ2-7; no reliable D call. The germline gives CDR1 DFQATT, CDR2 SNEGSKA (reference sequence). The CDR3 spans 13 residues. Trimming removed 1 base from V and 3 bases from J, with 10 bases in between. CDR3: CSARGRLGYEQYF. Here the CDR3 DNA reads TGCAGTGCTAGAGGCAGACTGGGCTACGAGCAGTACTTC.

This clonotype was seen at least ten times. The genes are TRBV24-1 and TRBJ2-7; 7 bases are a match to TRBD2. The CDR3 runs 15 residues. Germline V gene lookup returns CDR1 KGHDR and CDR2 SFDVKD. V gave up 3 bases and J gave up 2 bases; unmatched junction bases: 6. The CDR3 DNA sequence: TGTGCCACCAGTGATCCCCAGCGGGACCCCTACGAGCAGTACTTC. Translating it yields CATSDPQRDPYEQYF.

This clonotype was observed at least ten times. CDR3 protein: CASSGWVVQTQYF. CDR3 coding DNA: TGTGCCAGCAGCGGATGGGTAGTCCAGACCCAGTACTTC. V and J are TRBV7-9 and TRBJ2-5; D not resolved. Germline V lookup: CDR1 SEHNR, CDR2 FQNEAQ (reference sequence). V lost 5 bases, J lost 6 bases, and 13 bases lay in between. There are 13 residues in the CDR3.

The rearrangement joins TRBV24-1 to TRBJ1-5; the match to TRBD1 covers 12 bases. The CDR3 has 17 residues. CDR1 is KGHDR, CDR2 SFDVKD, per germline. J gave up 6 bases and V 4 bases, and 9 bases lay outside the gene matches. The CDR3 protein is CATSDPGTGGAGQPQHF. CDR3 nucleotide sequence: TGTGCCACCAGTGACCCAGGGACAGGGGGCGCGGGTCAGCCCCAGCATTTT.

Of note for this clonotype: No DNA is shown, since the ends of the CDR3 on it are uncertain; the CDR3 is the one TCRdb lists. The chain links TRBV25-1 to TRBJ2-2. The V gene's germline CDR1 is MGHDK and CDR2 SYGVNS. Including both end residues, the CDR3 is 13 amino acids long. CDR3 protein: CACSARTSGELFF.

This clonotype showed up just a few times. The V gene is TRBV6-6, the J gene TRBJ2-5; 11 bases map to TRBD2. Trimming at V came to 4 bases and at J to 9 bases, leaving 10 bases not matched to a gene. The CDR3 sequence is 15 residues long. Germline V CDR1 and CDR2: MNHNY, SVGAGI (reference sequence). As DNA, the CDR3 is TGTGCCAGCAGTTTGGGACTAGCGGCCCAAGGGGCCCAGTACTTC. It encodes CASSLGLAAQGAQYF.

Note on this clonotype: Possible read error: a much larger clone is one base away. The rearrangement uses TRBV10-3 and TRBJ2-7, with D possibly being TRBD1 (6 bases). In germline, CDR1 is ENHRY, CDR2 SYGVKD. The CDR3 spans 13 residues. The chain's CDR3 is CAVSQDRFYEQYF. The DNA of the CDR3 is TGTGCCGTCAGTCAGGACAGATTCTACGAGCAGTACTTC.

The chain is built from TRBV5-5 and TRBJ2-5; D is undetermined. CDR1 and CDR2 (germline): SGHKS, YYEKEE (reference sequence). CDR3 length equals 12 residues. Trimming removed 1 base at V and 4 bases at J, with 5 bases between. The CDR3 nucleotides read TGTGCCAGCAGCTTGTATTTAGAGACCCAGTACTTC. It specifies CASSLYLETQYF.

This clonotype has a count of ten or more. The chain is built from TRBV9 and TRBJ1-4, with D possibly being TRBD1 (6 bases). Germline assignment: CDR1 SGDLS and CDR2 YYNGEE. The CDR3 is 15 residues long. V lost 3 bases and J 8 bases, leaving 17 bases between the germline ends. The CDR3 coding sequence is TGTGCCAGCAGCGGAGGGGTGGACAGAGACGAAAAACTGTTTTTT. As protein: CASSGGVDRDEKLFF.

Of note for this clonotype: A much bigger clone sits one base away, suggesting this may be a read error. The V gene is TRBV15, the J gene TRBJ1-4; unclear D gene. From germline, CDR1 is LNHNV and CDR2 YYDKDF (reference sequence). V was pared by 5 bases and J by 7 bases, with 17 bases between. This CDR3 has 15 amino acids. The CDR3 nucleotides read TGTGCCACCAGCGGGTCGATTGGCGGTAGTGAAAAACTGTTTTTT. Its protein is CATSGSIGGSEKLFF.

In this sample, this clonotype turned up many times. The chain uses TRBV14 and TRBJ1-4; D gene ambiguous. V was pared by 3 bases and J by 4 bases, with 9 bases between. This CDR3 is 14 amino acids long. Germline assignment: CDR1 SGHDN and CDR2 FVKESK. CDR3 region: CASSQRTDNEKLFF. CDR3 nucleotide sequence: TGTGCCAGCAGCCAGCGGACGGATAATGAAAAACTGTTTTTT.

The rearrangement links TRBV7-9 to TRBJ2-2, with D perhaps given as TRBD1 or TRBD2 (5 bases each). Trimming stripped 5 bases from V and 8 bases from J, with 21 bases between. The CDR3 has 16 amino acids. Germline CDR1 reads SEHNR; CDR2 reads FQNEAQ (reference sequence). Written as DNA, the CDR3 is TGTGCCAGCAGCCCCCGCTTAGGGGCAGGGACGGGGGAGCTGTTTTTT. Its protein is CASSPRLGAGTGELFF.

The V gene is TRBV19, the J gene TRBJ1-5; the D is unclear. This CDR3 spans 15 amino acids. V was shortened by 5 bases and J by 0 bases, with 11 bases between the two germline ends. Germline CDR1 LNHDA, CDR2 SQIVND (reference sequence). The CDR3 reads CASSPAAFSNQPQHF. The CDR3 DNA reads TGTGCCAGTAGTCCGGCAGCGTTTAGCAATCAGCCCCAGCATTTT.

V is TRBV25-1 and J is TRBJ2-5; the match to TRBD2 covers 7 bases. Germline V gene data show CDR1 as MGHDK and CDR2 as SYGVNS. This CDR3 is 16 amino acids long. V lost 5 bases to trimming and J lost 3 bases; unmatched junction nucleotides: 12. The CDR3 sequence: CASSFSYLGGKETQYF. The CDR3 DNA is TGTGCCAGCAGTTTTTCCTACCTCGGGGGGAAAGAGACCCAGTACTTC. The whole variable domain, remainder taken from reference TRBV25-1 and TRBJ2-5, is EADIYQTPRYLVIGTGKKITLECSQTMGHDKMYWYQQDPGMELHLIHYSYGVNSTEKGDLSSESTVSRIRTEHFPLTLESARPSHTSQYLCASSFSYLGGKETQYFGPGTRLLVL.

This clonotype has at least ten counts. V and J are TRBV10-2 and TRBJ2-7; TRBD2 agrees at 9 bases. This CDR3 spans 14 amino acids. Trimming cost V 6 bases and J 2 bases; bases outside gene matches: 5. Germline CDR1 and CDR2: WSHSY and SAAADI. The CDR3 loop is CASRESGRPYEQYF. As DNA, the CDR3 is TGCGCCAGCAGGGAGAGCGGGAGGCCCTACGAGCAGTACTTC.

Comment on this clonotype: The limits of the CDR3 on the DNA are not certain, so only TCRdb's listed CDR3 is given. V usage is TRBV29-1 and J usage is TRBJ1-2; the table's D call TRBD1 went unverified against the DNA. Germline values: CDR1 SQVTM, CDR2 ANQGSEA. The CDR3 is 12 residues long, counting both termini. CDR3 region: CSVASWGQGNTF.

This clonotype has a count of ten or more. This rearrangement joins TRBV9 to TRBJ1-2; tentative D call: TRBD1 (6 bases). CDR1 and CDR2 (germline): SGDLS, YYNGEE. This CDR3 contains 13 residues. Trimming removed 4 bases from V and 6 bases from J, with 13 bases in between. The CDR3 sequence: CASSSGQFDGYTF. The CDR3 DNA is TGTGCCAGCAGCTCCGGACAGTTCGATGGCTACACCTTC.

This clonotype was counted many times. V and J are TRBV29-1 and TRBJ2-7; 7 positions agree with TRBD1. The CDR3 runs to 14 residues. Germline CDR1 and CDR2: SQVTM and ANQGSEA. V lost 0 bases and J lost 2; bases outside the gene matches: 4. The CDR3 DNA is TGCAGCGTTGAAGATGAGGGGGCCCCCTACGAGCAGTACTTC. Protein sequence: CSVEDEGAPYEQYF.

This clonotype occurred a few times. CDR3 sequence (DNA): TGCAGTGCTAGCCCCGCAATCTCCTACGAGCAGTACTTC. Its translation: CSASPAISYEQYF. The V gene is TRBV20-1, the J gene TRBJ2-7; no clear D gene. Germline V gives CDR1 DFQATT, CDR2 SNEGSKA (reference sequence). CDR3 length: 13 residues. Trimming stripped 3 bases from V and 0 bases from J, with 9 bases between.

This clonotype was found many times. The chain is built from TRBV7-2 and TRBJ2-5, with a tentative D call TRBD2 (6 bases). The ends were cut back, 0 bases at V and 5 bases at J, with 13 bases in the middle. CDR1 and CDR2 (germline): SGHTA, FQGNSA. This CDR3 has 15 amino acids. The CDR3, as DNA: TGTGCCAGCAGCTTAGCGAGGGCGGCGGGGGAGACCCAGTACTTC. Protein sequence: CASSLARAAGETQYF. The entire variable domain, with the rest obtained from reference TRBV7-2 and TRBJ2-5, is as follows: GAGVSQSPSNKVTEKGKDVELRCDPISGHTALYWYRQSLGQGLEFLIYFQGNSAPDKSGLPSDRFSAERTGGSVSTLTIQRTQQEDSAVYLCASSLARAAGETQYFGPGTRLLVL.

V is TRBV19 and J is TRBJ2-1, with 7 positions matching TRBD2. The CDR3 covers 15 residues. Germline V CDR1 and CDR2: LNHDA, SQIVND (reference sequence). Trimming removed 2 bases from V and 1 base from J; junction bases left unmatched: 2. The CDR3 DNA is TGTGCCAGTAGTATAACCGGGGGGTCCTACAATGAGCAGTTCTTC. Its translation is CASSITGGSYNEQFF. Based on the CDR3 plus reference TRBV19 and TRBJ2-1, the full variable domain is DGGITQSPKYLFRKEGQNVTLSCEQNLNHDAMYWYRQDPGQGLRLIYYSQIVNDFQKGDIAEGYSVSREKKESFPLTVTSAQKNPTAFYLCASSITGGSYNEQFFGPGTRLTVL.

This clonotype has a single count. The chain has TRBV6-6 and TRBJ1-6, with TRBD1 matching 7 bases. CDR3 length: 16 amino acids. The germline gives CDR1 MNHNY, CDR2 SVGAGI (reference sequence). With V trimmed by 10 bases and J by 0 bases, 9 bases remained unmatched. CDR3 bases: TGTGCCATCAGCCCCGGACAGGTCTCCTATAATTCACCCCTCCACTTT. Translating it yields CAISPGQVSYNSPLHF.